Below are 26 T cell receptor beta chains sequenced from a single sample in a study of blood T cell repertoires in COVID-19. Clones were sequenced by immunoSEQ multiplex PCR, and TCRdb holds only the in-frame ones, with some missing. The data hold about 140,000 clones, with approximately 80% observed a single time. The sequencing input was peripheral blood. All receptors come from a woman older than 75 with active or convalescent COVID-19.

The chain is built from TRBV4-2 and TRBJ2-3, with 12 bases fitting TRBD2. The CDR3 extends over 18 amino acids. Germline V gene lookup returns CDR1 LGHNA and CDR2 YNFKEQ. The V gene end was trimmed by 0 bases and the J gene end by 2 bases; junction bases not matched to a gene: 6. The CDR3 region is CASSQDGLAGGYTDTQYF. CDR3 nucleotides: TGTGCCAGCAGCCAAGATGGGCTAGCGGGGGGGTACACAGATACGCAGTATTTT.

The chain uses TRBV5-1 and TRBJ1-4, with 8 nucleotides matching TRBD1. The CDR3 is 15 amino acids. Germline lookup yields CDR1 SGHRS and CDR2 YFSETQ. Losses at the gene ends were 1 base for V and 4 bases for J; bases not matched to a gene: 3. CDR3 amino acids: CASSLLTGVNEKLFF. The CDR3 nucleotides read TGCGCCAGCAGCTTGTTGACAGGGGTTAATGAAAAACTGTTTTTT.

The chain recombines TRBV6-5 with TRBJ2-7, with D possibly matching TRBD1 (6 bases). V was clipped by 2 bases and J by 5 bases, with 13 bases between them. Germline V gene lookup returns CDR1 MNHEY and CDR2 SVGAGI. This CDR3 contains 14 residues. The CDR3 sequence is CASSYLGTQDEQYF. The CDR3 DNA reads as TGTGCCAGCAGTTACCTAGGGACACAGGACGAGCAGTACTTC.

Here the CDR3 DNA reads TGTGCCAGTAGTACCGGGACAGGGCGATACGAGCAGTACTTC. Encoded protein: CASSTGTGRYEQYF. The chain joins TRBV19 to TRBJ2-7, with 9 bases fitting TRBD1. CDR1 is LNHDA and CDR2 is SQIVND in the germline V gene (reference sequence). This CDR3 is built from 14 residues. V lost 4 bases and J lost 4; bases outside the gene matches: 5.

The rearrangement joins TRBV27 to TRBJ1-2; TRBD1 matches at 7 bases. Germline V gives CDR1 MNHEY, CDR2 SMNVEV (reference sequence). The CDR3 is 12 amino acids. The V and J ends lost 8 bases and 9 bases, in that order; junction bases with no gene match: 9. CDR3: CASADRIWSYTF. CDR3 nucleotides: TGTGCCAGCGCGGACAGGATATGGAGCTACACCTTC.

V usage is TRBV7-4 and J usage is TRBJ1-5; D gene uncertain. V lost 6 bases and J lost 0, with 12 bases in between. The length of the CDR3 is 15 residues. Germline values: CDR1 SGHVT, CDR2 SQSDAQ. The CDR3: CASSRVRYSNQPQHF. The CDR3 DNA reads TGTGCCAGCAGTCGAGTACGGTATAGCAATCAGCCCCAGCATTTT.

This clone was seen at least ten times. The chain employs TRBV19 and TRBJ1-1; D may be TRBD1 (5 bases). There are 13 residues in the CDR3. Germline-derived CDR1 and CDR2 are LNHDA and SQIVND (reference sequence). Trimming removed 7 bases from V and 11 bases from J, with 20 bases in between. CDR3 amino acids: CASTKRGITRAFF. The CDR3, as DNA: TGTGCCAGTACCAAGCGGGGGATTACGAGGGCTTTCTTT.

This clone has only a few counts. This chain connects TRBV4-2 to TRBJ2-5, with 13 bases fitting TRBD2. Germline V gene sequence: CDR1 LGHNA, CDR2 YNFKEQ. Unmatched junction bases numbered 2, after V lost 4 bases and J lost 0 bases. CDR3 size: 16 residues. The CDR3 reads CASSPGLAGNQETQYF. Here the CDR3 DNA reads TGTGCCAGCAGCCCGGGACTAGCGGGGAACCAAGAGACCCAGTACTTC.

The chain uses TRBV27 and TRBJ1-3; D is ambiguous. The CDR3 consists of 13 residues. CDR1 is MNHEY and CDR2 is SMNVEV in the germline V gene (reference sequence). Trimming pared 7 bases from V and 4 bases from J, leaving 11 bases between. CDR3 in DNA: TGTGCCAGCATGCGGAGGTTAGGAAACACCATATATTTT. Translation gives CASMRRLGNTIYF.

V usage is TRBV7-9 and J usage is TRBJ2-7; 10 nucleotides line up with TRBD1. The CDR3 has 15 residues. Germline V CDR1 and CDR2: SEHNR, FQNEAQ (reference sequence). J was trimmed by 1 base and V by 5 bases; bases with no gene match: 5. The CDR3 DNA reads TGTGCCAGCAGCCCCCGGGACAGGGGATCCTACGAGCAGTACTTC. Translated: CASSPRDRGSYEQYF.

The V and J genes are TRBV5-1 and TRBJ1-2; possibly TRBD1 for D (6 bases). The CDR3 loop spans 16 amino acids. V dropped 1 base and J dropped 4 bases, with 17 bases sitting between them. Germline V CDR1 and CDR2: SGHRS, YFSETQ. In nucleotides, the CDR3 is TGCGCCAGCAGCTTGAGTCCCGGGACACGGCCCTATGGCTACACCTTC. Protein sequence: CASSLSPGTRPYGYTF.

V is TRBV19 and J is TRBJ1-1; a possible D gene is TRBD1 (5 bases). The CDR3 is made up of 13 amino acids. Trimming removed 6 bases at V and 4 bases at J, with 12 bases between. Germline V gives CDR1 LNHDA, CDR2 SQIVND (reference sequence). Written as DNA, the CDR3 is TGTGCCAGTAGGGCCAGGGTAGTCACTGAAGCTTTCTTT. It specifies CASRARVVTEAFF.

The chain carries TRBV5-6 and TRBJ2-3, with TRBD2 as a possible D gene (6 bases). The CDR3 runs to 15 residues. Trimming took 7 bases from V and 0 from J, leaving 15 bases between them. CDR1 is SGHDT, CDR2 YYEEEE, per germline. CDR3 sequence reads: CASSPGDSSTDTQYF. The CDR3 DNA reads TGTGCCAGCTCGCCGGGGGATTCTAGCACAGATACGCAGTATTTT.

The gene calls are TRBV4-1 and TRBJ2-2; 12 bases are a match to TRBD2. The CDR3 has 18 amino acids. With V trimmed by 1 base and J by 4 bases, 7 bases remained unmatched. Germline assignment: CDR1 MGHRA and CDR2 YSYEKL. CDR3 sequence: CASSQAGLAGLSTGELFF. The DNA for the CDR3 is TGCGCCAGCAGCCAAGCCGGACTAGCGGGGCTGTCCACCGGGGAGCTGTTTTTT.

CDR3 loop: CAISDPGQEDTEAFF. The CDR3 nucleotides are TGTGCCATCAGTGATCCGGGACAAGAGGACACTGAAGCTTTCTTT. V and J are TRBV10-3 and TRBJ1-1; D possibly corresponds to TRBD1 (6 bases). The CDR3 totals 15 residues. Looked up from germline, CDR1 is ENHRY and CDR2 is SYGVKD. The ends were cut back, 3 bases at V and 3 bases at J, with 14 bases in the middle.

This clone has at least ten counts. This chain links TRBV11-2 with TRBJ1-1, with D unclear. The CDR3 contains 11 residues. Germline V gives CDR1 SGHAT, CDR2 FQNNGV. V gave up 3 bases and J gave up 5 bases, with 4 bases separating them. CDR3: CASSLQTEAFF. In DNA, the CDR3 is TGTGCCAGCAGCTTGCAGACTGAAGCTTTCTTT. The whole variable domain, remainder taken from reference TRBV11-2 and TRBJ1-1, is EAGVAQSPRYKIIEKRQSVAFWCNPISGHATLYWYQQILGQGPKLLIQFQNNGVVDDSQLPKDRFSAERLKGVDSTLKIQPAKLEDSAVYLCASSLQTEAFFGQGTRLTVV.

The rearrangement joins TRBV7-2 to TRBJ2-1; 8 nucleotides align to TRBD1. The length of the CDR3 is 15 residues. The V gene end was trimmed by 5 bases and the J gene end by 6 bases; junction bases not matched to a gene: 9. Per the germline V gene, CDR1 is SGHTA and CDR2 is FQGNSA. In nucleotides, the CDR3 is TGTGCCAGCAGCGCAACAGGGGGGATTGCCAATGAGCAGTTCTTC. Protein sequence: CASSATGGIANEQFF.

The V and J genes are TRBV6-5 and TRBJ1-5; no clear D gene. The CDR3 extends over 13 amino acids. Between the trimmed V and J ends, which lost 6 bases and 4 bases, there was a span of 10 bases. Germline V gene lookup returns CDR1 MNHEY and CDR2 SVGAGI. The CDR3 DNA reads TGTGCCAGCAGACATGATAAAAATCAGCCCCAGCATTTT. It specifies CASRHDKNQPQHF.

The CDR3 coding sequence is TGTGCCAGCAGCTCCGGGACAGGGGTCACCGGGGAGCTGTTTTTT. This sequence encodes CASSSGTGVTGELFF. The chain couples TRBV11-2 to TRBJ2-2; 10 bases are a match to TRBD1. This CDR3 is 15 amino acids long. V dropped 4 bases and J dropped 4; count of bases not matched to a gene: 3. The germline gives CDR1 SGHAT, CDR2 FQNNGV.

The chain has TRBV28 and TRBJ1-5, with TRBD1 matching 8 bases. Germline trimming cut 6 bases from V and 2 bases from J; bases unmatched to any gene: 6. The CDR3 consists of 15 residues. Germline CDR1 and CDR2: MDHEN and SYDVKM. Here the CDR3 reads CASRGRGQGNQPQHF. The CDR3 DNA reads as TGTGCCAGCAGAGGCAGGGGGCAGGGCAATCAGCCCCAGCATTTT.

The genes are TRBV2 and TRBJ2-7; the match to TRBD1 covers 8 bases. CDR3 length equals 16 residues. The V gene's germline CDR1 is SNHLY and CDR2 FYNNEI. Unmatched junction bases numbered 16, after V lost 7 bases and J lost 5 bases. CDR3 bases: TGTGCCAGCAATAACCCCCGGGGGACAGGCGTCCACGAGCAGTACTTC. As protein: CASNNPRGTGVHEQYF.

The V and J genes are TRBV28 and TRBJ1-3, with D hard to call. The CDR3 length is 16 residues. Trimming pared 6 bases from V and 0 bases from J, leaving 15 bases between. Looked up from germline, CDR1 is MDHEN and CDR2 is SYDVKM. CDR3 bases: TGTGCCAGCAGGACATTGAACCCCAACTCTGGAAACACCATATATTTT. This encodes CASRTLNPNSGNTIYF.

The V gene is TRBV3-1 (or the pseudogene TRBV3-2), the J gene TRBJ1-6, with TRBD1 identical over 8 bases. After removal of 5 bases from V and 8 bases from J, the junction contained 8 bases not matched to a gene. The CDR3 consists of 15 residues. Germline V CDR1 and CDR2: LGHDT, YNNKEL (reference sequence). CDR3 in amino acids: CASSTGTGSYSPLHF. CDR3 nucleotide sequence: TGTGCCAGCAGCACCGGGACAGGTTCCTATTCACCCCTCCACTTT.

V gene TRBV28 combines with J gene TRBJ1-2; 8 nucleotides agree with TRBD1. The CDR3 length is 15 residues. Germline V gives CDR1 MDHEN, CDR2 SYDVKM. V was clipped by 5 bases and J by 8 bases; unmatched bases: 13. The CDR3, as DNA: TGTGCCAGCAGTCGTCAGGGGGCGGGTTGGGGAGGCTACACCTTC. The encoded protein is CASSRQGAGWGGYTF.

The chain joins TRBV7-2 to TRBJ1-5, with D hard to call. Trimming pared 0 bases from V and 2 bases from J, leaving 11 bases between. This CDR3 is built from 16 residues. The germline V gene encodes CDR1 SGHTA and CDR2 FQGNSA. Here the CDR3 DNA reads TGTGCCAGCAGCTTAGCAATCGCGAGTGGCAATCAGCCCCAGCATTTT. It yields the protein CASSLAIASGNQPQHF.

The genes are TRBV3-1 (or the pseudogene TRBV3-2) and TRBJ1-1; D might be TRBD1 (6 bases). Germline-derived CDR1 and CDR2 are LGHDT and YNNKEL (reference sequence). V was trimmed by 4 bases and J by 3 bases, leaving 12 bases between them. The CDR3 has 14 amino acids. The chain's CDR3 is CASSRTGSDTEAFF. CDR3 coding DNA: TGTGCCAGCAGCCGAACAGGGTCGGACACTGAAGCTTTCTTT.